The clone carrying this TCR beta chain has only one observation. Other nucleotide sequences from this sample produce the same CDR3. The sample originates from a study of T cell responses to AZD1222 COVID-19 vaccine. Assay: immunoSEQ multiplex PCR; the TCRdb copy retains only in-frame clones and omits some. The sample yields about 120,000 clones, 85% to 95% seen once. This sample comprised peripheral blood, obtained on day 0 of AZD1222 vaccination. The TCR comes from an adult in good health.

The chain's CDR3 is CASSAAVVDSPLHF. The CDR3 DNA is TGTGCCAGCAGCGCGGCAGTGGTGGATTCACCCCTCCACTTT. The chain couples TRBV9 to TRBJ1-6; D gene uncertain. Trimming pared 3 bases from V and 8 bases from J, leaving 12 bases between. CDR1 is SGDLS and CDR2 is YYNGEE in the germline V gene. The CDR3 consists of 14 residues.